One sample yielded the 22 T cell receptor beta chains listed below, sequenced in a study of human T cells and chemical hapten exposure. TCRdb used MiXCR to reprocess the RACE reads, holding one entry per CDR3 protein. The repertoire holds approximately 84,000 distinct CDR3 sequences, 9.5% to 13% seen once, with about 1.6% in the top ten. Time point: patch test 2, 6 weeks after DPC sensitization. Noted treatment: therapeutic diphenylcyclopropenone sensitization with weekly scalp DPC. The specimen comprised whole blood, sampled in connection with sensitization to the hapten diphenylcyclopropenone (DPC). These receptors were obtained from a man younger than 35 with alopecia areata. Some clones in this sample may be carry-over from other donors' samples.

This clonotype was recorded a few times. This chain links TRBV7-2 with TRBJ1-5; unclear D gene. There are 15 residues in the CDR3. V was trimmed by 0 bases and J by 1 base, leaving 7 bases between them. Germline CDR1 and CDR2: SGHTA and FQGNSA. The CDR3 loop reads CASSLAAGSNQPQHF. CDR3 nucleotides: TGTGCCAGCAGCTTAGCAGCGGGGAGCAATCAGCCCCAGCATTTT.

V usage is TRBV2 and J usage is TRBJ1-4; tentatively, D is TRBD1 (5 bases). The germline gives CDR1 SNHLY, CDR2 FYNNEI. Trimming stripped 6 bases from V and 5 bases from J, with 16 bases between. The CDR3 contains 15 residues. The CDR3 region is CASRGFETANEKLFF. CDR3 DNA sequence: TGTGCCAGCAGGGGGTTCGAGACAGCAAATGAAAAACTGTTTTTT.

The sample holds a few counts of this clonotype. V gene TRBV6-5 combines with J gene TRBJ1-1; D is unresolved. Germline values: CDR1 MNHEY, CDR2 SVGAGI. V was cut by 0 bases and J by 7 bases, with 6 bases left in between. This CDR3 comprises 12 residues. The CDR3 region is CASSYSGVEAFF. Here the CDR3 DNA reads TGTGCCAGCAGTTACTCAGGTGTTGAAGCTTTCTTT.

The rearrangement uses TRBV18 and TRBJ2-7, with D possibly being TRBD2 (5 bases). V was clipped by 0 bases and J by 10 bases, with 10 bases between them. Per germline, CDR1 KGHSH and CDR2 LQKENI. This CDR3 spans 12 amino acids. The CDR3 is CASSPPGAVQYF. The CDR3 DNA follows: TGTGCCAGCTCACCACCGGGAGCGGTTCAGTACTTC.

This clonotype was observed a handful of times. The CDR3 nucleotides read TGCGCCAGCAGCCAAGATACGGGGCCAAGAAACAATGAGCAGTTCTTC. Amino acid sequence: CASSQDTGPRNNEQFF. The rearrangement joins TRBV4-3 to TRBJ2-1; perhaps D is TRBD1 or TRBD2 (5 bases each). The V and J ends lost 0 bases and 5 bases respectively, with 14 bases between them. Germline assignment: CDR1 LGHNA and CDR2 YSLEER. This CDR3 contains 16 residues.

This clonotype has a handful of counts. DNA for the CDR3: TGTGCCAGCAGTTTTGCGGAGACCCAGTACTTC. This codes for CASSFAETQYF. V usage is TRBV27 and J usage is TRBJ2-5; D gene uncertain. CDR1 MNHEY and CDR2 SMNVEV come from the germline V gene (reference sequence). The CDR3 contains 11 residues. Trimming removed 3 bases at V and 5 bases at J, with 4 bases between.

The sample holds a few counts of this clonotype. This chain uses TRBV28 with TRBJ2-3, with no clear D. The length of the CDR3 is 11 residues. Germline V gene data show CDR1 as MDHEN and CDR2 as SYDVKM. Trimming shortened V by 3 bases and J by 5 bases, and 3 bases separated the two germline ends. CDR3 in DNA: TGTGCCAGCAGTTTTCGAGATACGCAGTATTTT. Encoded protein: CASSFRDTQYF. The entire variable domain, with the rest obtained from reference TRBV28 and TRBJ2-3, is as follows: DVKVTQSSRYLVKRTGEKVFLECVQDMDHENMFWYRQDPGLGLRLIYFSYDVKMKEKGDIPEGYSVSREKKERFSLILESASTNQTSMYLCASSFRDTQYFGPGTRLTVL.

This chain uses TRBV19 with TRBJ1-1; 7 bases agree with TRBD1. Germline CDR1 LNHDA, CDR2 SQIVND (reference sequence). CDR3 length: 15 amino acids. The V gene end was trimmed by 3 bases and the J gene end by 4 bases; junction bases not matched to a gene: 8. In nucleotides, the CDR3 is TGTGCCAGTAGTATCCTGACAGGGTTCCTCACTGAAGCTTTCTTT. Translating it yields CASSILTGFLTEAFF.

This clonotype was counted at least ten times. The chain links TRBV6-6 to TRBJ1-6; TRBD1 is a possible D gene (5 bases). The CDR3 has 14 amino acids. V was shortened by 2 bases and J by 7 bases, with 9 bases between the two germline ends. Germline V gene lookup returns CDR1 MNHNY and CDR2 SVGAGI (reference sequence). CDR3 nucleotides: TGTGCCAGCAGTTACCAGGGAATGAATTCACCCCTCCACTTT. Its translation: CASSYQGMNSPLHF.

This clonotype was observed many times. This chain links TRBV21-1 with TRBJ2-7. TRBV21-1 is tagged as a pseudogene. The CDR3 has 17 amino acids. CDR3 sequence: CASDTQLQPTLSYEQYF. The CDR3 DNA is TGTGCCAGCGACACCCAGCTTCAACCGACGCTCTCCTACGAGCAGTACTTC.

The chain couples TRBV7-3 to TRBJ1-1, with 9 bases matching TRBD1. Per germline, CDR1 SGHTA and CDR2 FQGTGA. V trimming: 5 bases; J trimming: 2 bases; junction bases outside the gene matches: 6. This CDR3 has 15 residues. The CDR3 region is CASSVTGGGNTEAFF. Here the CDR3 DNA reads TGTGCCAGCAGCGTCACAGGGGGCGGCAACACTGAAGCTTTCTTT.

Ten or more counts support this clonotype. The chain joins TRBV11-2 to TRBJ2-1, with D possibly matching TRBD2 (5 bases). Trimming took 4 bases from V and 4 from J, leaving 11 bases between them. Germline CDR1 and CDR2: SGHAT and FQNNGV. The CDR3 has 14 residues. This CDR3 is CASSSKSGYNEQFF. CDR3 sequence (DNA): TGTGCCAGCAGCTCCAAGTCGGGGTACAATGAGCAGTTCTTC.

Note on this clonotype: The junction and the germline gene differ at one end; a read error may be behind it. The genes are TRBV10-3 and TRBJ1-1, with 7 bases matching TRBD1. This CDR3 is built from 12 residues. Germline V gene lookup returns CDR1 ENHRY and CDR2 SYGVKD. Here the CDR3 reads CPIRTGNTEAFF. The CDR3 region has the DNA TGTCCCATTCGGACAGGGAACACTGAAGCTTTCTTT.

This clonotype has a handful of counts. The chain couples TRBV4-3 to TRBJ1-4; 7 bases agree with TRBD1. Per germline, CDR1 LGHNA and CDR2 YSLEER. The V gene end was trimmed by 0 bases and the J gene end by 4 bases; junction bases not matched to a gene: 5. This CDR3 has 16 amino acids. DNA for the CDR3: TGCGCCAGCAGCCAAGATGGACAGGAAATTAATGAAAAACTGTTTTTT. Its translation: CASSQDGQEINEKLFF.

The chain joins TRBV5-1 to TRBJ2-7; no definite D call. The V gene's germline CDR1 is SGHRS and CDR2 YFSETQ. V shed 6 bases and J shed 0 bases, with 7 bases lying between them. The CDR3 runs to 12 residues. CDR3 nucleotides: TGCGCCAGCAAATCGAGCTCCTACGAGCAGTACTTC. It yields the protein CASKSSSYEQYF.

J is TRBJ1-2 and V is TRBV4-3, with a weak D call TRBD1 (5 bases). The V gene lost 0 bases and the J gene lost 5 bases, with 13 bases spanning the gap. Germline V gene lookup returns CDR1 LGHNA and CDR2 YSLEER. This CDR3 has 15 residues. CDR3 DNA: TGCGCCAGCAGCCAAGATCATTCGAGGGGTTATGGCTACACCTTC. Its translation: CASSQDHSRGYGYTF.

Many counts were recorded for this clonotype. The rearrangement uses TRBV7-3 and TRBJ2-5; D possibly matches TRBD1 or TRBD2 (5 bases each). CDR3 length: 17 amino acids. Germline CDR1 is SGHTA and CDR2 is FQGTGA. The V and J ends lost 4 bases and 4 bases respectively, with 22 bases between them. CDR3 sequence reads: CASSSGGRDIWSETQYF. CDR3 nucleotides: TGTGCCAGCAGCTCCGGAGGCAGGGATATTTGGTCAGAGACCCAGTACTTC.

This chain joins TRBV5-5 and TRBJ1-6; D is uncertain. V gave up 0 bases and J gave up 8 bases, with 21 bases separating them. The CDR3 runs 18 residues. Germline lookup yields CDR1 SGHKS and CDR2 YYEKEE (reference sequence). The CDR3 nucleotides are TGTGCCAGCAGCTTGGGTGTCCCCGGGCCGAACACTTATTCACCCCTCCACTTT. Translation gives CASSLGVPGPNTYSPLHF.

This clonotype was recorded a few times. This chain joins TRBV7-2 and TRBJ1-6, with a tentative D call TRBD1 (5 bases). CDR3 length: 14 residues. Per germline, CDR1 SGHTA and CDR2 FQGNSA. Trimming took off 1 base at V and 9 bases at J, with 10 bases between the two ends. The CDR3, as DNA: TGTGCCAGCAGCTTAGGGGGGAAGGGTTCACCCCTCCACTTT. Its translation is CASSLGGKGSPLHF.

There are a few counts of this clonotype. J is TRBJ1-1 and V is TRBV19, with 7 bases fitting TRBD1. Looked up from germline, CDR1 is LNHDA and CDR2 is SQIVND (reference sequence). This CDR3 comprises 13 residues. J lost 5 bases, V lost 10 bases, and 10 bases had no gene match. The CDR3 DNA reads TGTGCCATCCGACAGGGACTGGGGACTGAAGCTTTCTTT. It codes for CAIRQGLGTEAFF.

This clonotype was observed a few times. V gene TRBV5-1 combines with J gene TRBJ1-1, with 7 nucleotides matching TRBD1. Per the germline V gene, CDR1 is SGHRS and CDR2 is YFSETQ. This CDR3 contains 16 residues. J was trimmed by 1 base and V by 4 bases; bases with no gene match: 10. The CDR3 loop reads CASSQTGITGNTEAFF. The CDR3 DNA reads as TGCGCCAGCAGCCAGACAGGGATTACGGGGAACACTGAAGCTTTCTTT.

The CDR3 DNA follows: TGTGCCAGCAGCCCCAGCGGGGAGGACCAAGAGACCCAGTACTTC. Residues: CASSPSGEDQETQYF. The chain joins TRBV9 to TRBJ2-5, with 7 bases fitting TRBD2. V gave up 4 bases and J gave up 0 bases; unmatched junction bases: 6. The CDR3 consists of 15 residues. The germline V gene has CDR1 SGDLS and CDR2 YYNGEE.